This T cell receptor (beta chain) was profiled in a study of neurological immune-mediated disorders (dated by TCRdb to the late 2010s). At the level of the whole study: Peripheral blood TCR-beta repertoires from HTLV-I-associated myelopathy (HAM/TSP) patients, multiple sclerosis patients and healthy controls were compared by UMI-based sequencing. The approximately 96 TCR-beta libraries covered PBMC samples along with longitudinal samples, technical triplicates, and paired sorted CD4+ and CD8+ T-cell subsets. The cohort included about 66 subjects: around 15 with HAM/TSP, some 34 with multiple sclerosis, and approximately 20 healthy controls. General findings and caveats noted by the study authors: Expanded clones from different subjects shared no identical CDR3 amino acid sequences, which suggests that TCR-beta repertoires were private in all groups. TCR clonal expansion was greatest in HAM/TSP patients and smallest in MS patients, who ranked below even healthy controls.

For sorted-subset TCR libraries, 1 million sorted CD4+ or CD8+ T cells were used. Peripheral blood was subjected to Ficoll-Hypaque density gradient centrifugation to isolate PBMCs, which were then cryopreserved in liquid nitrogen. Paired sorted CD4+ and CD8+ subsets came from healthy controls, HAM/TSP patients and MS patients. The table lists this clonotype with many counts. It has no known antigen specificity. No base qualities exist here, and no much larger clone lies one base off it. The germline V gene (reference sequence) yields MNHNY for CDR1 and SVGAGI for CDR2. The CDR3 numbers 14 residues from cysteine through phenylalanine. The CDR3 DNA has 42 bases and is translated from base 1. V is pruned by 11 bases and J by 1 base, leaving 8 bases of the junction without a gene match. cDNA synthesis used template-switch 5'RACE with a primer carrying a 10-nucleotide random unique molecular identifier tagging each TCR transcript. Every sequencing run covered 15-18 subjects and yielded more than 180 million TCR-beta sequences. The RNeasy kit was used to extract total RNA. Using the KAPA Real-time Library Amplification kit, TCR-beta VDJ regions were amplified with primers for the TCR constant region and the 5'RACE anchor. Sample indexes and Illumina adaptors were added in a first PCR, after which library yield was increased in a second PCR. The roughly 650 bp TCR product was size-selected on a 2% E-gel SizeSelection system after Ampure bead purification. Before pooling, libraries had their quality checked on a Bioanalyzer, their concentration measured with Qubit, and their quantity determined with the Kapa Library Quantification kit. Paired-end 2 x 150 bp sequencing of the libraries was performed on an Illumina HiSeq 2500. To increase sequence diversity, about 25-31% phiX was spiked into each library pool. Regarding the original processing steps: Quality-filtered reads were processed with the UMI-based MiGEC pipeline, which removed over 75% of raw TCR sequences during error correction. VDJ genes were aligned to IMGT germline references, and each clonotype was defined by a unique CDR3 amino acid sequence together with V-J genes. Clonal expansion, Shannon diversity and CDR3 relatedness were evaluated with VDJtools (CalcPairwiseDistances, ClusterSamples), while phylogenetic trees were built in CLCbio workbench. Clones with at least 8 unique UMIs were defined as expanded, with this threshold being based on coefficient-of-variation modelling across technical triplicates. TCRdb ran its own pipeline on the public reads, namely fastp trimming at Q25 and MiXCR clone calling, and kept in-frame beta chains. Every distinct CDR3 protein forms one entry, paired with its most common genes and DNA. These V and J calls are TCRdb output, not the study's own analysis. Across this sample there are around 44,000 distinct CDR3 sequences, with approximately 15% seen only once. Roughly 3.5% of the sample is taken by the ten largest.

Recombination connected TRBV6-6 to TRBJ1-5, with 7 bases matching TRBD1. Material: CD4+ T cells from blood. The TCR originated in a woman between 55 and 75 years old with HTLV-1-associated myelopathy (HAM/TSP). The DNA reads as follows: TGTGCCGGGAGTGAGGGGGCGAGCAATCAGCCCCAGCATTTT. Its translation is CAGSEGASNQPQHF.